This T cell receptor (beta chain) was retrieved from a study of T cells in Graves' hyperthyroidism and ophthalmopathy (dated by TCRdb to the late 2010s). For the study in its entirety: Peripheral blood samples were taken at initial diagnosis, before any treatment was given. Prospective prediction of ophthalmopathy was tested in an independent validation cohort consisting of some 19 hyperthyroidism patients and 15 to 17 patients who later progressed to ophthalmopathy. In addition, the study compared T-cell repertoires in thyroid tissue and in blood from over 5 Graves' hyperthyroidism patients. Following sampling, methimazole starting at 30 mg daily was given to hyperthyroidism patients, and high-dose intravenous methylprednisolone was given to ophthalmopathy patients. The 80 to 100 discovery patients were randomly divided into training and test sets at a 7:3 ratio. To identify distinguishing TCR V-J signatures, a discovery cohort of about 100 patients was used, comprising roughly 45 with Graves' ophthalmopathy and some 60 with stable Graves' hyperthyroidism. TCR Vbeta CDR3 sequencing of 130 to 150 peripheral blood samples (43 ophthalmopathy, around 80 hyperthyroidism and some 17 progressor patients) is reported in the paper. What the authors observed across the whole study: No statistical method was used to fix the sample size in advance, and group allocation was not hidden from the investigators. Blood samples also contained most of the expanded thyroid clonotypes (frequency above 0.001), which suggests that blood repertoires may reflect thyroid immune responses. A model built on a 13 V-J signature distinguished ophthalmopathy from stable hyperthyroidism, reaching around 88% sensitivity and approximately 83% specificity in cross-validation and 80%/75% in testing. In validation, the model predicted progression to ophthalmopathy with 55% to 71% sensitivity and less than 75% specificity, a median of 6.5 months before onset.

This clonotype was seen many times. What this receptor recognizes is not known. Base qualities are not recorded, but no much larger clone differs from it by a single base. The CDR3 measures 14 amino acids from cysteine to phenylalanine. The sequence is cut down to CDR3 DNA, 42 bases in frame from base 1. The trim is 2 bases for V and 5 bases for J, with a gap of 12 bases between the germline ends. The germline V gene yields SGHTA for CDR1 and FQGTGA for CDR2. TCR beta CDR3 regions were amplified from RNA transcripts. For the first round of RT-PCR on the TCR CDR3, the HTBI primer set was used together with the Qiagen OneStep RT-PCR kit. The libraries were constructed in a second round of multiplex PCR and then size-selected and purified. The libraries were sequenced on an Illumina HiSeq2000 using paired-end 100 bp reads. The paper's processing steps were these. Raw data were processed with SOAPnuke, discarding reads with adapters, uncalled bases, mean Phred below 15, or no exact constant-primer or identifier match. High-quality paired reads were merged with COPE v1.2.5, and unique nucleotide sequences were defined as clonotypes. Clonotypes were aligned to IMGT TRBV, TRBD and TRBJ reference segments using MiTCR v1.1. The analysis included only V-J combinations with a frequency above 0.0001, which together covered 99% to 99.2% of the repertoires. A TCS score was defined as the ratio of F50 (clonal expansion) to E x V (chaos), with BLOSUM62-based TCRdist applied between CDR3 peptides within each V-J. Welch's t-statistics and random forest reduced some 510 V-J features to about 13, which were used in a naive Bayes classifier (R e1071). The Morisita-Horn index was used to measure how similar the thyroid and blood repertoires were. TCRdb's own reprocessing of the public reads used fastp at Q25 and MiXCR and kept productive beta chains. Entries are consolidated by CDR3 protein sequence, retaining the most common genes and DNA. TCRdb's processing, not the authors', yielded these V and J calls. The sample contains 750,000 to 950,000 distinct CDR3 sequences, about two fifths of them found a single time. The ten largest clones take up around 9.3% of the sample.

A patient counted as having stable Graves' hyperthyroidism if no progression to ophthalmopathy occurred over 18 months of follow-up. Hyperthyroidism patients were newly diagnosed, had a disease duration of under 2 months, and were aged 18 to 65 years. Patients with uncontrolled infections, other autoimmune diseases, pregnancy or lactation were excluded. Diagnoses were established on the basis of clinical symptoms, serum thyroxine and TRAb, thyroid ultrasound, and orbital computed tomography. PBMCs were isolated from about 9.2 ml of fresh peripheral blood by Ficoll-Paque density gradient centrifugation. Trizol reagent was used to extract total RNA, and RNA quality was then checked on an Agilent 2100 Bioanalyzer.

The sample comprised blood. The receptor comes from a man between 18 and 29 years old with Graves' hyperthyroidism. The chain couples TRBV7-3 to TRBJ2-5; TRBD1 is a weak D gene call, 5 bases matching. The CDR3 sequence is CASSLGVGVETQYF. Here is the DNA: TGTGCCAGCAGCTTAGGGGTAGGGGTGGAGACCCAGTACTTC.